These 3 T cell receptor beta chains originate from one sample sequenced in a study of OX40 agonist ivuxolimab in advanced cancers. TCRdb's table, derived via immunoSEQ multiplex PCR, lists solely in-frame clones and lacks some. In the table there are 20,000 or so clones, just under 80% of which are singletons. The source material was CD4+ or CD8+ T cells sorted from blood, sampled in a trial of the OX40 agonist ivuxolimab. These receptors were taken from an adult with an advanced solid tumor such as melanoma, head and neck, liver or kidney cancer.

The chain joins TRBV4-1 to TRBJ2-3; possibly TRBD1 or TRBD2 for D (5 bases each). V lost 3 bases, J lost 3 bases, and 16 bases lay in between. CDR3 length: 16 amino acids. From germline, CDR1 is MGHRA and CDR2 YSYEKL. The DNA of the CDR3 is TGCGCCAGCAGCCACCCCGGGAAGGGACGGACAGATACGCAGTATTTT. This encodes CASSHPGKGRTDTQYF.

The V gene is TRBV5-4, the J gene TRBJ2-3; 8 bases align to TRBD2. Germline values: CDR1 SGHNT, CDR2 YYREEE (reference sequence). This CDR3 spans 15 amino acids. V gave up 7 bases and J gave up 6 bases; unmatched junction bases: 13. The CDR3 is CASGETAGERDTQYF. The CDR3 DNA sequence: TGTGCCAGCGGCGAAACAGCGGGAGAAAGGGATACGCAGTATTTT.

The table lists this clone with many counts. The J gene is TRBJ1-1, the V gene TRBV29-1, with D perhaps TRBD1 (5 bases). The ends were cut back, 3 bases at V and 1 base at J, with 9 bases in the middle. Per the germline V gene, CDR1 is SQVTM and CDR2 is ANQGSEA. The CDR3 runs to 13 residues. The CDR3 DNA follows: TGCAGCGTTGATCCAGGGACGAACACTGAAGCTTTCTTT. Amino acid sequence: CSVDPGTNTEAFF.